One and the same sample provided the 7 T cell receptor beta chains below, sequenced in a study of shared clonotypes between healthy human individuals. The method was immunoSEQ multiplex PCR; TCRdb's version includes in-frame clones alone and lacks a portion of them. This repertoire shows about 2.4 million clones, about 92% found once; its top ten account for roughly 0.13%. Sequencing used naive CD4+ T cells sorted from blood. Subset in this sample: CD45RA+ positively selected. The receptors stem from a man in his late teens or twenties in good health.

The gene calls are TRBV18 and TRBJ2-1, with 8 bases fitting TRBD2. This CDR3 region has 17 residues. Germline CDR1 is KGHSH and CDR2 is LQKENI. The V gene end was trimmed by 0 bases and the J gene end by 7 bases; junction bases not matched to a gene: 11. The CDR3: CASSPPNFPSGPNEQFF. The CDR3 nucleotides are TGTGCCAGCTCACCACCGAACTTTCCTAGCGGGCCAAATGAGCAGTTCTTC.

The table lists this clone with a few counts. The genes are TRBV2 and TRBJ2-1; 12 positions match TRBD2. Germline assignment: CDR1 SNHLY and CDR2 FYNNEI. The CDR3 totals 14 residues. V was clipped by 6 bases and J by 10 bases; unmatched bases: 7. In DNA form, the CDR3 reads TGTGCCAGCAGGATAGGACTAGCGGGGAGGGAGCAGTTCTTC. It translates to CASRIGLAGREQFF.

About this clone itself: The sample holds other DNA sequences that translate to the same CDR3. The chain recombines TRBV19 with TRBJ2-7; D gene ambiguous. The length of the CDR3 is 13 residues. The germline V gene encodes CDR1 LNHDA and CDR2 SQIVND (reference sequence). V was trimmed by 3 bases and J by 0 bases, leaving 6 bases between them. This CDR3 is CASSISSSYEQYF. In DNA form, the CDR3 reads TGTGCCAGTAGTATTTCGAGCTCCTACGAGCAGTACTTC.

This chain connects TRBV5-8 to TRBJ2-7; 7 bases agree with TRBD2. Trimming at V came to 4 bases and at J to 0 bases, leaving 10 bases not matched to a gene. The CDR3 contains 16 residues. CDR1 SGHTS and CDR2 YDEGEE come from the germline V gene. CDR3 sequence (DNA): TGTGCCAGCAGCCCCTTAGCGGGTGTACTCTCCTACGAGCAGTACTTC. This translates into CASSPLAGVLSYEQYF.

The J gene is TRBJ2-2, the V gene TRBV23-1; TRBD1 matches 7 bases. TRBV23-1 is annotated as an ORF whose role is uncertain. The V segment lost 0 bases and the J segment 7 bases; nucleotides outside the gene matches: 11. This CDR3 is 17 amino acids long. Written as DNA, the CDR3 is TGCGCCAGCAGTCAATCGATTCAACAGGGGTCGAGCGGGGAGCTGTTTTTT. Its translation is CASSQSIQQGSSGELFF.

Here the CDR3 reads CASSALGNEYEQYF. In DNA, the CDR3 is TGTGCCAGCAGTGCGTTGGGGAACGAATACGAGCAGTACTTC. The chain links TRBV2 to TRBJ2-7, with D uncertain. The length of the CDR3 is 14 residues. CDR1 is SNHLY, CDR2 FYNNEI, per germline. Trimming shortened V by 4 bases and J by 4 bases, and 14 bases separated the two germline ends.

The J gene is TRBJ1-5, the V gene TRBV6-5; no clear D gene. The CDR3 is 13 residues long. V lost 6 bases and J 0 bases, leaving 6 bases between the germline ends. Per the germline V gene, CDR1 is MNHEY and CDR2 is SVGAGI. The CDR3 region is CASRLNSNQPQHF. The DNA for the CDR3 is TGTGCCAGCAGATTGAATAGCAATCAGCCCCAGCATTTT.